This TCR beta chain came from a study of persistence of HIV-infected CD4 T cells. Study-level findings and limits: CMV- and Gag-responding cells had lower TCRbeta richness than CD3/CD28-responding cells. The rare CMV-responding cells with HIV-1 proviruses were not separately TCR-sequenced.

Germline CDR1 is SGHRS and CDR2 is YFSETQ. V dropped 0 bases and J dropped 5; count of bases not matched to a gene: 5. This CDR3 is 15 amino acids long. Sequencing used immunoSEQ version 4 in survey mode. Clones were read by immunoSEQ multiplex PCR, and TCRdb kept only the in-frame ones, dropping some. The sample has 64,000 or so clones; 70% to 75% are singletons. This clone was seen a handful of times. What it binds is unknown. An overlapping HIV-1 Gag peptide pool stimulated these cells at 0.95 to 1 ug/peptide/mL. Memory cells lacking CD40L and CD69 with high CD45RO were sorted. The material sequenced was CD4+ T cells sorted from PBMCs after 18-hour stimulation, taken from a patient who received antiretroviral therapy. The genes are TRBV5-1 and TRBJ2-3, with 8 nucleotides matching TRBD2. This receptor was identified in an adult man with HIV who was CMV-seropositive. Here the CDR3 reads CASSLVTSGGDTQYF. DNA of the CDR3: TGCGCCAGCAGCTTGGTCACCAGCGGGGGAGATACGCAGTATTTT.